This entry features one T cell receptor beta chain sequence. TCRdb's table, derived via immunoSEQ multiplex PCR, lists solely in-frame clones and lacks some. The sample lists tens of thousands of clones; roughly nine tenths were seen once. The sample is drawn from a study of blood T cell repertoires in COVID-19. Enrolled during active infection, Seattle patients were then followed longitudinally. This CDR3 has 13 amino acids. The germline V gene has CDR1 ENHRY and CDR2 SYGVKD. V was clipped by 9 bases and J by 0 bases, with 11 bases between them. This chain links TRBV10-3 with TRBJ1-1; the D gene is possibly TRBD1 (5 bases). The sequencing sample was made of peripheral blood. This clonotype was obtained from a man aged 55-75 years with COVID-19, enrolled during active disease. Here the CDR3 reads CAIRQTMNTEAFF. The CDR3, as DNA: TGTGCCATACGACAGACCATGAACACTGAAGCTTTCTTT.